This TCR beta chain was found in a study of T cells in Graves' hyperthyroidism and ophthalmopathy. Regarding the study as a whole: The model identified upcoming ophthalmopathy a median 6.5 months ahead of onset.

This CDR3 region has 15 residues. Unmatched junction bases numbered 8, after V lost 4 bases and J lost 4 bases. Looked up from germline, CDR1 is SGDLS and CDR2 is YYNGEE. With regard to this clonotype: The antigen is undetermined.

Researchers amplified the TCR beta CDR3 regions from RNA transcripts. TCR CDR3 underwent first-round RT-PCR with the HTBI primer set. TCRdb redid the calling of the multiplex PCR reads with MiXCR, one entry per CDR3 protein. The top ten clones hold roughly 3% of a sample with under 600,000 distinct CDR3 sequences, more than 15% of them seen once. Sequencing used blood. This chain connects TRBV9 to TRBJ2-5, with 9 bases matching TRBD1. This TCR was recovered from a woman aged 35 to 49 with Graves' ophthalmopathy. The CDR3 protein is CASSSGTGSRETQYF. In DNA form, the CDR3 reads TGTGCCAGCAGCTCCGGGACAGGGTCCCGAGAGACCCAGTACTTC.